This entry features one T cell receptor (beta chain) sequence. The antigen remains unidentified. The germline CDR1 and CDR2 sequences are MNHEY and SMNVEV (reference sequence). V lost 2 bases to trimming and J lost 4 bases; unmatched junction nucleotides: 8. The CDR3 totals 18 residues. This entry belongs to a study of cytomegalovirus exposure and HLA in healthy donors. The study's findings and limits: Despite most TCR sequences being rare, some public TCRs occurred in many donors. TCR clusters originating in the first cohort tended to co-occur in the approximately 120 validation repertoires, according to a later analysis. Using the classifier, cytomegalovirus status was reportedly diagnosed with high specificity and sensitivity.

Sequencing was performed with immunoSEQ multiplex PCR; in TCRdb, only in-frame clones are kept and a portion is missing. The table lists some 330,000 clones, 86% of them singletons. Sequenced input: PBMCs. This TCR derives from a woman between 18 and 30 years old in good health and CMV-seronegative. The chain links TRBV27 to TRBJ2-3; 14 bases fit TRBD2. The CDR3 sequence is CASSLGVGLAGGPDTQYF. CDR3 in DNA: TGTGCCAGCAGTTTAGGTGTCGGACTAGCGGGAGGCCCAGATACGCAGTATTTT.